The 6 T cell receptor beta chains below come from one sample, sequenced in a study of blood T cell repertoires in COVID-19. Profiled with immunoSEQ multiplex PCR; TCRdb holds only in-frame clones, not every one. The table has roughly 160,000 clones, 84% seen once. Source material: peripheral blood. Every receptor here comes from a man younger than 35 with active or convalescent COVID-19.

The chain links TRBV6-5 to TRBJ1-4; D is unclear. CDR3 size: 15 residues. CDR1 is MNHEY and CDR2 is SVGAGI in the germline V gene. V was trimmed by 7 bases and J by 2 bases, leaving 14 bases between them. CDR3 sequence (DNA): TGTGCCAGCACTCACACCTGGGAGACTAATGAAAAACTGTTTTTT. Encoded protein: CASTHTWETNEKLFF.

V gene TRBV18 combines with J gene TRBJ1-1; D remains ambiguous. Trimming took 6 bases from V and 3 from J, leaving 11 bases between them. The CDR3 covers 13 residues. The germline V gene has CDR1 KGHSH and CDR2 LQKENI. CDR3 coding DNA: TGTGCCAGCTCCGGGAGCGGCTACACTGAAGCTTTCTTT. It encodes CASSGSGYTEAFF.

The rearrangement links TRBV19 to TRBJ2-1; weak D call: TRBD1 (6 bases). The CDR3 has 15 residues. Germline V gene lookup returns CDR1 LNHDA and CDR2 SQIVND (reference sequence). V was clipped by 6 bases and J by 0 bases, with 12 bases between them. This CDR3 reads CASSGQILSYNEQFF. CDR3 sequence (DNA): TGTGCCAGTAGCGGACAGATCCTCTCCTACAATGAGCAGTTCTTC.

The chain uses TRBV7-8 and TRBJ2-7; 7 nucleotides agree with TRBD1. Trimming cost V 3 bases and J 3 bases; bases outside gene matches: 5. Germline V gives CDR1 SGHVS, CDR2 FQNEAQ. The CDR3 has 14 residues. The chain's CDR3 is CASSLSTGSYEQYF. In nucleotides, the CDR3 is TGTGCCAGCAGCTTGTCGACAGGGAGCTACGAGCAGTACTTC. The variable domain in full, with the rest retrieved from reference TRBV7-8 and TRBJ2-7, is GAGVSQSPRYKVAKRGQDVALRCDPISGHVSLFWYQQALGQGPEFLTYFQNEAQLDKSGLPSDRFFAERPEGSVSTLKIQRTQQEDSAVYLCASSLSTGSYEQYFGPGTRLTVT.

V usage is TRBV30 and J usage is TRBJ1-2; unclear D gene. The CDR3 spans 15 residues. CDR1 and CDR2 (germline): GTSNPN, SVGIG (reference sequence). V was trimmed by 0 bases and J by 4 bases, leaving 15 bases between them. CDR3 sequence reads: CAWSVGGGGTYGYTF. The CDR3 DNA follows: TGTGCCTGGAGTGTTGGAGGAGGTGGAACCTATGGCTACACCTTC.

The V and J genes are TRBV5-1 and TRBJ2-5; 10 positions match TRBD2. J gave up 5 bases and V 0 bases, and 13 bases lay outside the gene matches. Germline V lookup: CDR1 SGHRS, CDR2 YFSETQ. This CDR3 has 18 amino acids. CDR3 DNA: TGCGCCAGCAGCTTGGAGGGAAGAAGCGGGGGGGCCGGGGAGACCCAGTACTTC. Its protein product is CASSLEGRSGGAGETQYF.